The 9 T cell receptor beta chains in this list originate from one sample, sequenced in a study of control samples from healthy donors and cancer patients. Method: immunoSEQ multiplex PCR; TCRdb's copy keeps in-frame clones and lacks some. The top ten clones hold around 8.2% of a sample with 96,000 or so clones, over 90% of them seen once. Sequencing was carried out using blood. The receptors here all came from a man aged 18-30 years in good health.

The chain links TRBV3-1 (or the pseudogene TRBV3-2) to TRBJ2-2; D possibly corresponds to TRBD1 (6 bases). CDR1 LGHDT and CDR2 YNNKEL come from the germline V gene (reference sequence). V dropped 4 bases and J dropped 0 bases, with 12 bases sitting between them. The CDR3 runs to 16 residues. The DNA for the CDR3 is TGTGCCAGCAGCCTACGGACAGTTACGAACACCGGGGAGCTGTTTTTT. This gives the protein CASSLRTVTNTGELFF.

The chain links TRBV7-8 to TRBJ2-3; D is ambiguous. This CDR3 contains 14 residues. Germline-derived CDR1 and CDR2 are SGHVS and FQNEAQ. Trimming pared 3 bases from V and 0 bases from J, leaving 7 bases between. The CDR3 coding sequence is TGTGCCAGCAGCTTCGACCGAAGCACAGATACGCAGTATTTT. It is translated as CASSFDRSTDTQYF. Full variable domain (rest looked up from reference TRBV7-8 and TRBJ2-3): GAGVSQSPRYKVAKRGQDVALRCDPISGHVSLFWYQQALGQGPEFLTYFQNEAQLDKSGLPSDRFFAERPEGSVSTLKIQRTQQEDSAVYLCASSFDRSTDTQYFGPGTRLTVL.

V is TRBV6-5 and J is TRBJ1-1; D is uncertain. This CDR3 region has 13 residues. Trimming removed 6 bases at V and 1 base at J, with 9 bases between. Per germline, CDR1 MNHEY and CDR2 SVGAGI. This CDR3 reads CASRTATNTEAFF. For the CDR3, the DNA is TGTGCCAGCAGGACGGCTACGAACACTGAAGCTTTCTTT.

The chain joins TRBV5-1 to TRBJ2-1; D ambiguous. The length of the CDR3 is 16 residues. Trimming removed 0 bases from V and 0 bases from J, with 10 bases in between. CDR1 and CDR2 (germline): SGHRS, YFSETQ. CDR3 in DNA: TGCGCCAGCAGCTTGGCCCAGATGAGCTCCTACAATGAGCAGTTCTTC. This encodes CASSLAQMSSYNEQFF.

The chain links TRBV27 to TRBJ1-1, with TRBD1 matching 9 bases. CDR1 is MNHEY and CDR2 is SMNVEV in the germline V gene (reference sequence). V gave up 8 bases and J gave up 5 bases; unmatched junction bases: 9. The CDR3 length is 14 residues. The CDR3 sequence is CASRVRQGVTEAFF. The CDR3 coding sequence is TGTGCCAGCCGAGTTAGACAGGGGGTAACTGAAGCTTTCTTT.

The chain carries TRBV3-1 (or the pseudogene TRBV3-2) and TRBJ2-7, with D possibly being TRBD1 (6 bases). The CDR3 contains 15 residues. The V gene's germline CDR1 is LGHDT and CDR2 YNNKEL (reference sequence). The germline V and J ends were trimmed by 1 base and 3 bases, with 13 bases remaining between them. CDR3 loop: CASSQGGDTNYEQYF. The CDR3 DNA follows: TGTGCCAGCAGCCAAGGAGGGGACACTAACTACGAGCAGTACTTC.

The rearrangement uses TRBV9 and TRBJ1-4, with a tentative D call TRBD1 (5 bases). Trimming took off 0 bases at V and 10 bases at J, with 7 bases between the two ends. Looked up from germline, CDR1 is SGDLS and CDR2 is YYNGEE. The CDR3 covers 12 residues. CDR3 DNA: TGTGCCAGCAGCGTAGCCGGGGGAAAACTGTTTTTT. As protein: CASSVAGGKLFF.

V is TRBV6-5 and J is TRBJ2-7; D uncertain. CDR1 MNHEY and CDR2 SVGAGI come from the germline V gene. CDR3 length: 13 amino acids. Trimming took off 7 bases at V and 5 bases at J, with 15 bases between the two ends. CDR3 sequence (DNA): TGTGCCAGCACCGACGACCCTTGGGACGAGCAGTACTTC. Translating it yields CASTDDPWDEQYF.

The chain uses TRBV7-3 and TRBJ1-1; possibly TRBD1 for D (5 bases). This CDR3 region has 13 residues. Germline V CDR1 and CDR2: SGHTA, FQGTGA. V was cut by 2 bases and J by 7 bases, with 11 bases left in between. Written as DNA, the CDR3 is TGTGCCAGCAGCTTATTAGGTACAGGTGAAGCTTTCTTT. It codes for CASSLLGTGEAFF.